This passage covers 17 T cell receptor beta chains from one sample sequenced in a study of blood T cell repertoires in COVID-19. Data came from immunoSEQ multiplex PCR; TCRdb stores just in-frame clones and leaves some out. This sample has about 49,000 clones, with 80% to 85% found just once. The material sequenced was peripheral blood. These receptors were collected from a woman older than 75 with COVID-19, enrolled during active disease.

The V gene is TRBV28, the J gene TRBJ2-4; D remains ambiguous. V lost 4 bases and J lost 0, with 10 bases in between. The CDR3 consists of 15 residues. Germline lookup yields CDR1 MDHEN and CDR2 SYDVKM. The CDR3 protein is CASSSRQLAKNIQYF. In nucleotides, the CDR3 is TGTGCCAGCAGTTCCCGACAACTAGCCAAAAACATTCAGTACTTC.

Concerning this clone itself: In the same sample, other DNA sequences code for this CDR3. This chain joins TRBV19 and TRBJ2-3; tentative D call: TRBD2 (5 bases). Germline CDR1 and CDR2: LNHDA and SQIVND (reference sequence). The CDR3 sequence is 14 residues long. V shed 4 bases and J shed 1 base, with 9 bases lying between them. For the CDR3, the DNA is TGTGCCAGTAGTAGAGGACTTCGCACAGATACGCAGTATTTT. Its translation: CASSRGLRTDTQYF.

This chain links TRBV5-6 with TRBJ2-1, with 7 bases lining up with TRBD1. CDR1 is SGHDT and CDR2 is YYEEEE in the germline V gene. The CDR3 consists of 16 residues. Trimming took 1 base from V and 0 from J; bases not matched to a gene: 4. CDR3 sequence (DNA): TGTGCCAGCAGCTTGTTGGGACAGAGCTCCTACAATGAGCAGTTCTTC. Translating gives CASSLLGQSSYNEQFF.

The rearrangement links TRBV28 to TRBJ2-1, with TRBD2 matching 9 bases. In germline, CDR1 is MDHEN, CDR2 SYDVKM. The junction had 14 bases not matched to a gene; V was cut back by 4 bases and J by 7 bases. CDR3 length: 17 residues. In DNA form, the CDR3 reads TGTGCCAGCAGTTCAGCCCTCGGGGCGGGAGGGAGTAATGAGCAGTTCTTC. The encoded protein is CASSSALGAGGSNEQFF.

The chain couples TRBV27 to TRBJ1-2; 8 bases map to TRBD1. V was pared by 5 bases and J by 7 bases, with 6 bases of the junction left unmatched. Looked up from germline, CDR1 is MNHEY and CDR2 is SMNVEV (reference sequence). CDR3 length: 13 residues. Here the CDR3 reads CASSLTGVGGYTF. In DNA form, the CDR3 reads TGTGCCAGCAGTCTGACAGGGGTGGGTGGCTACACCTTC.

V and J are TRBV4-1 and TRBJ2-1; D ambiguous. With 2 bases removed from V and 2 bases from J, the gap between germline ends came to 7 bases. This CDR3 is built from 14 residues. From germline, CDR1 is MGHRA and CDR2 YSYEKL. The chain's CDR3 is CASSQYYTYNEQFF. CDR3 bases: TGCGCCAGCAGCCAATATTACACCTACAATGAGCAGTTCTTC.

This clone appeared a single time. The CDR3 is CASSLFPSGLYTQYF. Here the CDR3 DNA reads TGTGCCAGCAGTTTATTTCCTAGTGGTTTATATACGCAGTATTTT. The chain recombines TRBV27 with TRBJ2-3; the D is unclear. Trimming removed 1 base at V and 7 bases at J, with 15 bases between. In germline, CDR1 is MNHEY, CDR2 SMNVEV (reference sequence). The CDR3 is 15 residues long.

The chain carries TRBV30 and TRBJ1-1; D gene ambiguous. The CDR3 has 13 residues. Per germline, CDR1 GTSNPN and CDR2 SVGIG (reference sequence). V was pared by 0 bases and J by 2 bases, with 7 bases between. The CDR3 protein is CAWSVNFNTEAFF. In nucleotides, the CDR3 is TGTGCCTGGAGTGTAAACTTCAACACTGAAGCTTTCTTT.

This clone was observed a few times. The chain is built from TRBV7-3 and TRBJ2-2, with TRBD1 matching 8 bases. Germline CDR1 SGHTA, CDR2 FQGTGA. The CDR3 is 13 residues long. V lost 5 bases to trimming and J lost 5 bases; unmatched junction nucleotides: 1. The CDR3 reads CASSGQGTGELFF. In DNA, the CDR3 is TGTGCCAGCAGCGGACAGGGAACCGGGGAGCTGTTTTTT.

This clone was seen more than once but under ten times. This chain uses TRBV20-1 with TRBJ2-7, with TRBD2 identical over 8 bases. The length of the CDR3 is 13 residues. Germline lookup yields CDR1 DFQATT and CDR2 SNEGSKA (reference sequence). The V segment lost 3 bases and the J segment 8 bases; nucleotides outside the gene matches: 9. The CDR3 DNA reads as TGCAGTGCTAGTTTTAGCGGGATAGCGAAGCAGTACTTC. This sequence encodes CSASFSGIAKQYF.

The V gene is TRBV14, the J gene TRBJ2-2; D might be TRBD2 (6 bases). The germline V gene encodes CDR1 SGHDN and CDR2 FVKESK. Trimming stripped 6 bases from V and 7 bases from J, with 12 bases between. CDR3 length equals 13 residues. The CDR3 nucleotides are TGTGCCAGCAGGAAGGGAGGAGTCGGGGAGCTGTTTTTT. As protein: CASRKGGVGELFF.

The J gene is TRBJ2-5, the V gene TRBV7-2; 7 bases map to TRBD1. With V trimmed by 6 bases and J by 0 bases, 1 base remained unmatched. The CDR3 covers 13 residues. From germline, CDR1 is SGHTA and CDR2 FQGNSA. The CDR3 nucleotides are TGTGCCAGCAGAGGGACAGACCAAGAGACCCAGTACTTC. It translates to CASRGTDQETQYF. The entire variable domain, with the rest obtained from reference TRBV7-2 and TRBJ2-5, is as follows: GAGVSQSPSNKVTEKGKDVELRCDPISGHTALYWYRQSLGQGLEFLIYFQGNSAPDKSGLPSDRFSAERTGGSVSTLTIQRTQQEDSAVYLCASRGTDQETQYFGPGTRLLVL.

The CDR3 coding sequence is TGTGCCAGCAGTGAAGAGGGCCAACTAGCGGGAGGAGGAACAGATACGCAGTATTTT. This translates into CASSEEGQLAGGGTDTQYF. This chain joins TRBV6-1 and TRBJ2-3; 12 nucleotides line up with TRBD2. This CDR3 is built from 19 residues. The trim removed 1 base at V and 3 bases at J, leaving 11 bases unmatched. Germline values: CDR1 MNHNS, CDR2 SASEGT.

The rearrangement links TRBV7-3 to TRBJ2-5; TRBD2 aligns across 9 bases. The germline CDR1 and CDR2 sequences are SGHTA and FQGTGA. V shed 5 bases, J shed 1 base, and the junction held 2 bases outside the gene matches. The length of the CDR3 is 14 residues. Written as DNA, the CDR3 is TGTGCCAGCAGCAAGACTAGCGGCCAAGAGACCCAGTACTTC. It encodes CASSKTSGQETQYF.

This clone was seen more than once but under ten times. J is TRBJ1-1 and V is TRBV6-6, with TRBD1 as a possible D gene (6 bases). In germline, CDR1 is MNHNY, CDR2 SVGAGI (reference sequence). Trimming left V 2 bases short and J 7 bases short, with 8 bases between. The CDR3 contains 12 residues. This CDR3 reads CASSYTGREAFF. Written as DNA, the CDR3 is TGTGCCAGCAGTTACACAGGGCGTGAAGCTTTCTTT.

The chain has TRBV27 and TRBJ2-4; D possibly corresponds to TRBD2 (6 bases). This CDR3 is built from 16 residues. Deletions cut 5 bases from V and 4 bases from J, with 18 bases between. Germline V gene data show CDR1 as MNHEY and CDR2 as SMNVEV (reference sequence). The CDR3 DNA reads TGTGCCAGCAGTCCTCCCGGTGCGGAGGGGAAAAACATTCAGTACTTC. Its protein product is CASSPPGAEGKNIQYF.

This sequence joins TRBV28 and TRBJ1-5, with 7 positions matching TRBD1. CDR3 length equals 17 residues. V was clipped by 2 bases and J by 0 bases; unmatched bases: 7. From germline, CDR1 is MDHEN and CDR2 SYDVKM. CDR3 nucleotides: TGTGCCAGCAGTTTAAGGTTGCGGACAGGTAGCAATCAGCCCCAGCATTTT. It encodes CASSLRLRTGSNQPQHF.